This T cell receptor (beta chain) was identified during a study of T cell changes during pregnancy in multiple sclerosis (dated by TCRdb to the late 2010s). Background for the entire study: In women with multiple sclerosis, the researchers looked at how the T cell repertoire shifted as pregnancy progressed.

Library preparation was by the immunoSEQ multiplex PCR assay. The clones in this table, taken by TCRdb from immuneACCESS, are in-frame only. Not every clone is retained; where verified, under half of the shortfall comes from an unresolved V gene, and the cause of the rest is unknown. This sample has roughly 58,000 clones in its table, and 90% of those were observed once. The top ten constitute around 3.3% of the sample. From the cysteine up to the phenylalanine, the CDR3 has a length of 18 residues. Of all the DNA, just the CDR3 is kept, 54 bases in frame from base 1. The germline V gene (reference sequence) specifies MNHEY as CDR1 and SMNVEV as CDR2. Trimming takes 7 bases from V and 3 bases from J, and the germline ends sit 27 bases apart. Comments on this clone: This clone's antigen is unknown. Base qualities are missing; no much larger clone stands one base away.

This material consisted of CD8+ T cells from peripheral blood mononuclear cells, taken before pregnancy. The chain links TRBV27 with TRBJ1-1, with the D segment identity uncertain. This clonotype was obtained from a female donor with multiple sclerosis, enrolled in a pregnancy study. The CDR3 corresponds to CASNFRERAEGKDTEAFF. The sequence in DNA is TGTGCCAGCAATTTTAGGGAAAGGGCGGAGGGAAAGGACACTGAAGCTTTCTTT.